This TCR beta chain emerged from a study of identical twins. TCRdb fed the 5' RACE reads into MiXCR, producing one record per CDR3 protein. The sample has about 1.7 million distinct CDR3 sequences; less than 40% are singletons. V gave up 1 base and J gave up 4 bases, with 7 bases separating them. The CDR3 sequence is 12 residues long. The germline V gene encodes CDR1 DFQATT and CDR2 SNEGSKA (reference sequence). This receptor was taken from a newborn girl in good health. The chain carries TRBV20-1 and TRBJ1-1, with D possibly being TRBD1 (6 bases). Sequencing input: cord blood. DNA of the CDR3: TGCAGTGCTAGAGGACAGGCCACTGAAGCTTTCTTT. It encodes CSARGQATEAFF.